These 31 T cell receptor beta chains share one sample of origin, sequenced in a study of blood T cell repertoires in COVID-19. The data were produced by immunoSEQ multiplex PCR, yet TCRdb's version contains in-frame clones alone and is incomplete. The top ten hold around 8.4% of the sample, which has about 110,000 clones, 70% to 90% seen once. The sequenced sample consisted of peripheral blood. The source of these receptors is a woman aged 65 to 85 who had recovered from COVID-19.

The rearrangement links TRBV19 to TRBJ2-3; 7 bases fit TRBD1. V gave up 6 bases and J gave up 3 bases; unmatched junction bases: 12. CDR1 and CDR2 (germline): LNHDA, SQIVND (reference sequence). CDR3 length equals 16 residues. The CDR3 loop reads CASRRNRGWMTDTQYF. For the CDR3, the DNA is TGTGCCAGTAGACGAAACAGGGGCTGGATGACAGATACGCAGTATTTT.

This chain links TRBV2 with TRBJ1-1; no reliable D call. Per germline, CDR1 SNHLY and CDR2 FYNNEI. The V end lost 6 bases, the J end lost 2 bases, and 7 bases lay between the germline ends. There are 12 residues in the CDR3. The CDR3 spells CASRRGNTEAFF. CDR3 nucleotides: TGTGCCAGCAGGCGTGGTAACACTGAAGCTTTCTTT.

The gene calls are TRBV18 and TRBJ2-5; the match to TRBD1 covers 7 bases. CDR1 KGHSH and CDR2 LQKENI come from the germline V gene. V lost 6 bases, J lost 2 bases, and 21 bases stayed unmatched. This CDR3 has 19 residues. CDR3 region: CASSPLRQGSRVIQETQYF. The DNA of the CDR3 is TGTGCCAGCTCCCCGCTTCGACAGGGATCTCGAGTAATACAAGAGACCCAGTACTTC.

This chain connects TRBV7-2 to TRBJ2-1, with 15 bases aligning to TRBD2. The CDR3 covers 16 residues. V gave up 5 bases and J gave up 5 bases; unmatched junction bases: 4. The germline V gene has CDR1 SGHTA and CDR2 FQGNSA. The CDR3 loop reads CASSTRTSGGDNEQFF. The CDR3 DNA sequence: TGTGCCAGCAGCACTCGGACTAGCGGGGGGGACAATGAGCAGTTCTTC.

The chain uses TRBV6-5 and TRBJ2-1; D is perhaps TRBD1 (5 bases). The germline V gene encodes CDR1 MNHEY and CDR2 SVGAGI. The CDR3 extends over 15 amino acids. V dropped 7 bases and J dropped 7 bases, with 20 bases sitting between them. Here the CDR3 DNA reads TGTGCCAGCAACCAGGGTTCAATGGCTCGAAATGAGCAGTTCTTC. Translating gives CASNQGSMARNEQFF.

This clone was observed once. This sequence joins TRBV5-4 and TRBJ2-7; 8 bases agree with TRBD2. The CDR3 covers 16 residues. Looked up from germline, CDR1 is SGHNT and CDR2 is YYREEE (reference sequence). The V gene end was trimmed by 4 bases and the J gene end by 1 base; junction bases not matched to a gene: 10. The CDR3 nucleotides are TGTGCCAGCAGCGTGGCGGGGGCGGGGGGTTCCTACGAGCAGTACTTC. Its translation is CASSVAGAGGSYEQYF.

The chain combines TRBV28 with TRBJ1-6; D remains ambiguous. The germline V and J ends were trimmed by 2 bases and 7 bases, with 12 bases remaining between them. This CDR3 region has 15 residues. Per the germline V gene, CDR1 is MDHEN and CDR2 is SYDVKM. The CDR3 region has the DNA TGTGCCAGCAGTTTAACGTACAGCTCAAATTCACCCCTCCACTTT. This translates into CASSLTYSSNSPLHF.

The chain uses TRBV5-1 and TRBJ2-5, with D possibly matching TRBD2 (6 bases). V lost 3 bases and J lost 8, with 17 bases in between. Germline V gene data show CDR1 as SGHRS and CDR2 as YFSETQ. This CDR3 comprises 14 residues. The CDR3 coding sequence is TGCGCCAGCAGCTCCCCGGGACTCCCCCCCACCCAGTACTTC. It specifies CASSSPGLPPTQYF.

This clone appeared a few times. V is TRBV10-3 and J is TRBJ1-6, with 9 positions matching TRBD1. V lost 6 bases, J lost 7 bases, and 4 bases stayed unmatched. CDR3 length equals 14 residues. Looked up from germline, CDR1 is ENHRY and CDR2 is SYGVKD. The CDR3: CAISRDRVNSPLHF. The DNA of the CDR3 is TGTGCCATCAGCAGGGACAGGGTGAATTCACCCCTCCACTTT.

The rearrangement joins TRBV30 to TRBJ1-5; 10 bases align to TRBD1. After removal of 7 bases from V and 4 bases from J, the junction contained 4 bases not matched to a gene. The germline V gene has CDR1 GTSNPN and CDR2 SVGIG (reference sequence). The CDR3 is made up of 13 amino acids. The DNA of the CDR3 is TGTGCCTCCGGGACAGGGGTTAATCAGCCCCAGCATTTT. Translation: CASGTGVNQPQHF.

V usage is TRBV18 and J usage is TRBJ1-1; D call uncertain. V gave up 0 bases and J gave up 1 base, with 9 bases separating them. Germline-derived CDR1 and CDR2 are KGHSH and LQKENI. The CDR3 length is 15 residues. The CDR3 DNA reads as TGTGCCAGCTCACCACCGAGTCTAAGGAACACTGAAGCTTTCTTT. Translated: CASSPPSLRNTEAFF. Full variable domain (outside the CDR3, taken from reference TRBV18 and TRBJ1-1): NAGVMQNPRHLVRRRGQEARLRCSPMKGHSHVYWYRQLPEEGLKFMVYLQKENIIDESGMPKERFSAEFPKEGPSILRIQQVVRGDSAAYFCASSPPSLRNTEAFFGQGTRLTVV.

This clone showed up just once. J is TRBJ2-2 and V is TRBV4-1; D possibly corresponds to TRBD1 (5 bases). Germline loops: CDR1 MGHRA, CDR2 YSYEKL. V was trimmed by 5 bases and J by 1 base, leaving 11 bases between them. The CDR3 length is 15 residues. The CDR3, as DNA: TGCGCCAGCAGCTATCACAGGATGAACACCGGGGAGCTGTTTTTT. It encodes CASSYHRMNTGELFF.

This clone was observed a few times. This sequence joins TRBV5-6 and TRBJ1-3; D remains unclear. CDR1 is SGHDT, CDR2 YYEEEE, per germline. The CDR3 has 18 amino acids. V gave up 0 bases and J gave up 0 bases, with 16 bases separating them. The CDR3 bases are TGTGCCAGCAGCTTGGCCGTGGAGGCGTTCTACTCTGGAAACACCATATATTTT. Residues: CASSLAVEAFYSGNTIYF.

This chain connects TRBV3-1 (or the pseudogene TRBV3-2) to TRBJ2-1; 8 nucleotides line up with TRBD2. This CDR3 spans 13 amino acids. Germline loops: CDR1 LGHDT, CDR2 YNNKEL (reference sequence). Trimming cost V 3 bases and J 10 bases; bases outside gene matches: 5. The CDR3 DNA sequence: TGTGCCAGCAGCCATCTAGCGGGTGGGGAGCAGTTCTTC. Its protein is CASSHLAGGEQFF.

The CDR3 DNA is TGTGCCAGCAGCCTGGGGGGGGCAGTCCTCTACGAGCAGTACTTC. Residues: CASSLGGAVLYEQYF. The V and J genes are TRBV7-2 and TRBJ2-7; the D gene is possibly TRBD2 (7 bases). V lost 5 bases and J lost 3, with 17 bases in between. The CDR3 is 15 amino acids. From germline, CDR1 is SGHTA and CDR2 FQGNSA.

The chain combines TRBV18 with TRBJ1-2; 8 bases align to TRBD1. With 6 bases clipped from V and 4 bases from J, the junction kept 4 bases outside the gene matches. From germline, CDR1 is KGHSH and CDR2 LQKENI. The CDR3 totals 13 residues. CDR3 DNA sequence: TGTGCCAGCTCTCCAGGGGGCTTCTATGGCTACACCTTC. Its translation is CASSPGGFYGYTF.

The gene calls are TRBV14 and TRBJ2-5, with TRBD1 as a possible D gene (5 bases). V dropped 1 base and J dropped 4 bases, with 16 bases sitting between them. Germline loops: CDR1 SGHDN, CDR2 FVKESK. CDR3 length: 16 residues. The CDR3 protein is CASSQGDSSRGETQYF. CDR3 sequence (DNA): TGTGCCAGCAGCCAAGGAGATTCTAGTAGGGGAGAGACCCAGTACTTC.

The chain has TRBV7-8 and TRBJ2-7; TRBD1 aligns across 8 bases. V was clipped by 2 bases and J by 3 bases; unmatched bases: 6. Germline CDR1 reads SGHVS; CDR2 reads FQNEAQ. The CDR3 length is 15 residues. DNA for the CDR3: TGTGCCAGCAGCTTACCGACAGGGGTCGGCTACGAGCAGTACTTC. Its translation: CASSLPTGVGYEQYF.

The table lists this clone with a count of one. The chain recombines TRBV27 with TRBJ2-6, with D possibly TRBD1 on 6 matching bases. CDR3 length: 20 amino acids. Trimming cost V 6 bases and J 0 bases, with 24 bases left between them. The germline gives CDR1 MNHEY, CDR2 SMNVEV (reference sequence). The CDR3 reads CASSGRGNLRFSSGANVLTF. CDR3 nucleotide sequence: TGTGCCAGCAGCGGCAGGGGCAACTTAAGGTTTAGCTCTGGGGCCAACGTCCTGACTTTC.

The CDR3 loop is CASSPTLGVYNEQFF. The CDR3, as DNA: TGTGCCAGCAGCCCGACCCTAGGAGTCTACAATGAGCAGTTCTTC. The genes are TRBV7-3 and TRBJ2-1, with D uncertain. Germline CDR1 and CDR2: SGHTA and FQGTGA. The CDR3 has 15 residues. The germline V and J ends were trimmed by 5 bases and 3 bases, with 14 bases remaining between them.

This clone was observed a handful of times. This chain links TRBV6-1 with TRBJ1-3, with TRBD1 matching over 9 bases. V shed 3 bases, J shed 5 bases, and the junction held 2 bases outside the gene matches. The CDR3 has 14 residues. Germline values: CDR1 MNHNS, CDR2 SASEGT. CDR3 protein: CASSEDRGRNTIYF. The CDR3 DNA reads TGTGCCAGCAGTGAGGACAGGGGACGAAACACCATATATTTT.

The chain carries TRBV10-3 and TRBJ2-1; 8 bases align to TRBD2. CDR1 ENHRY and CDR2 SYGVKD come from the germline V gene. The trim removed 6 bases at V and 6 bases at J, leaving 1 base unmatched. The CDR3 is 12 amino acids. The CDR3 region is CAISGRANEQFF. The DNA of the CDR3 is TGTGCCATCAGCGGGAGGGCCAATGAGCAGTTCTTC.

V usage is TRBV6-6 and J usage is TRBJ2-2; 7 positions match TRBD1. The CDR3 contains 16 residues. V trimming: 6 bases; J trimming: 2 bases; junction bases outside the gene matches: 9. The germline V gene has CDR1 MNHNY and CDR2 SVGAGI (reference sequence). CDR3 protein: CASSPRQGGNTGELFF. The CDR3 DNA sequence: TGTGCCAGCAGCCCGAGACAGGGCGGCAACACCGGGGAGCTGTTTTTT.

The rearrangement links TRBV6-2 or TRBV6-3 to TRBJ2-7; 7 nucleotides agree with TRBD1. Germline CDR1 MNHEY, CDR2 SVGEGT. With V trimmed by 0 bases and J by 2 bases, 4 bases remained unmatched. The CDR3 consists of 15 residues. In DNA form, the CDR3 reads TGTGCCAGCAGTTACTCGATGCAGGGGGCCTACGAGCAGTACTTC. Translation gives CASSYSMQGAYEQYF.

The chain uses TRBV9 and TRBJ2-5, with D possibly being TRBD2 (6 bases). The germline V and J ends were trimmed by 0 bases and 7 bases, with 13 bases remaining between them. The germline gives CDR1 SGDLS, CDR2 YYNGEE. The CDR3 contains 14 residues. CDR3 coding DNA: TGTGCCAGCAGCGTAGGAGGGAGGACCGGGACCCAGTACTTC. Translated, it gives CASSVGGRTGTQYF.

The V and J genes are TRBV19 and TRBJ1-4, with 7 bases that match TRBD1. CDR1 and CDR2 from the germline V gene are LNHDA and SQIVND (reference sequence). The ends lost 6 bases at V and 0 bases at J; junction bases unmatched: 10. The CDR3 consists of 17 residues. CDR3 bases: TGTGCCAGTAGCCCAAACAGGGGACCGGCAACTAATGAAAAACTGTTTTTT. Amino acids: CASSPNRGPATNEKLFF.

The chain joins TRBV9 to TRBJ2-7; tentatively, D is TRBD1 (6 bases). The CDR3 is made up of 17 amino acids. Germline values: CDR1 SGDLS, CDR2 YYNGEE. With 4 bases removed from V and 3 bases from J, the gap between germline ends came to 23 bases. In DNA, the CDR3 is TGTGCCAGCAGCCCAGGGGATAGCGCAACCCTTTTCTACGAGCAGTACTTC. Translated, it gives CASSPGDSATLFYEQYF.

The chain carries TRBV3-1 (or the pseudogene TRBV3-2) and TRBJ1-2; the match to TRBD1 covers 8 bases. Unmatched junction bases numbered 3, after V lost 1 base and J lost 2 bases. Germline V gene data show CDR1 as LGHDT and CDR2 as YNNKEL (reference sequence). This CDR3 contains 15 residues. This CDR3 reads CASSQVSGGNYGYTF. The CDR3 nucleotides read TGTGCCAGCAGCCAAGTTTCAGGGGGCAACTATGGCTACACCTTC.

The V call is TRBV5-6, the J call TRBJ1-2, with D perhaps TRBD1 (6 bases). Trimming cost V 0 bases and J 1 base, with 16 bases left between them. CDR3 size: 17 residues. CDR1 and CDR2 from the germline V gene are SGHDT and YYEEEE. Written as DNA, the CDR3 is TGTGCCAGCAGCTTGGCCTCTACAGGGAGCTTTAACTATGGCTACACCTTC. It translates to CASSLASTGSFNYGYTF.

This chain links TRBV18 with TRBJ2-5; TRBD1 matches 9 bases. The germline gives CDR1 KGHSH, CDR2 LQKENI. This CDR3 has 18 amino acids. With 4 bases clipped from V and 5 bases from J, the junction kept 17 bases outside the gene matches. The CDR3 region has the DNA TGTGCCAGCTCACGACGGGACAGGGTGGAGTCGGGGGTCGAGACCCAGTACTTC. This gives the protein CASSRRDRVESGVETQYF.

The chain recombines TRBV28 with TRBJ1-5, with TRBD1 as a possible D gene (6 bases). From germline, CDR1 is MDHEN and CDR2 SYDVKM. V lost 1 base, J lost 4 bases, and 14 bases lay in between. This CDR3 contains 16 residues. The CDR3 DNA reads TGTGCCAGCAGTTTATTTTCCGGGACACGTAATCAGCCCCAGCATTTT. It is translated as CASSLFSGTRNQPQHF. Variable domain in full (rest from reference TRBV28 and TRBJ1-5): DVKVTQSSRYLVKRTGEKVFLECVQDMDHENMFWYRQDPGLGLRLIYFSYDVKMKEKGDIPEGYSVSREKKERFSLILESASTNQTSMYLCASSLFSGTRNQPQHFGDGTRLSIL.